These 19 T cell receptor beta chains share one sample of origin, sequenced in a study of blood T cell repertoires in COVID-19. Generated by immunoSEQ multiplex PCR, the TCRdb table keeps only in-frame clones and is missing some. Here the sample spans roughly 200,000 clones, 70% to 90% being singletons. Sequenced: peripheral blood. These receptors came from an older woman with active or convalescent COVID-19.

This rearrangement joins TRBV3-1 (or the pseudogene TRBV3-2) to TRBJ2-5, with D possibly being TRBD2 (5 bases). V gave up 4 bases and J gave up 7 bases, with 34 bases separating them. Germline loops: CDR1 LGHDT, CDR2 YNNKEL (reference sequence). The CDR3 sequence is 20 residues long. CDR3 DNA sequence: TGTGCCAGCAGCCGTAGAAACATAGGGTGGCGGGCCGAAAAGTCTCGGACCCAGTACTTC. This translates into CASSRRNIGWRAEKSRTQYF.

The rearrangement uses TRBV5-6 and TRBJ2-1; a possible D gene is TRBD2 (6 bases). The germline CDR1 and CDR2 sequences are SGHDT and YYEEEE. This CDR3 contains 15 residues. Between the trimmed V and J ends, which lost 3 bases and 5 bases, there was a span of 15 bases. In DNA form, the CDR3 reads TGTGCCAGCAGCTCGACTTGGGGGGTACACAATGAGCAGTTCTTC. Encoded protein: CASSSTWGVHNEQFF.

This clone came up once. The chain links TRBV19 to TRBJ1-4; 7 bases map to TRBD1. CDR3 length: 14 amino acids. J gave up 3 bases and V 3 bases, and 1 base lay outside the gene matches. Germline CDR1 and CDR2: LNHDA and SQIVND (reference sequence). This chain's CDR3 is CASSMQGANEKLFF. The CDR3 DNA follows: TGTGCCAGTAGTATGCAGGGGGCTAATGAAAAACTGTTTTTT.

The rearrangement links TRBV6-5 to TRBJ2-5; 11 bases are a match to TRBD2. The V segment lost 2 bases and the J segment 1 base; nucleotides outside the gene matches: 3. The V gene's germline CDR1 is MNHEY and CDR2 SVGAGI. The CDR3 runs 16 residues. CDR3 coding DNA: TGTGCCAGCAGTTACCTGACTAGCGGGACCCAAGAGACCCAGTACTTC. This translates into CASSYLTSGTQETQYF.

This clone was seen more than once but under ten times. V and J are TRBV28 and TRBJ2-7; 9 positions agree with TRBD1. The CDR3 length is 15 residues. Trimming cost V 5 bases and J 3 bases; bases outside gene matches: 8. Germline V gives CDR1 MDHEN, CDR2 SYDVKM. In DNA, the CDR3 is TGTGCCAGCAGTACAACAGACAGGGGGAACTACGAGCAGTACTTC. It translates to CASSTTDRGNYEQYF. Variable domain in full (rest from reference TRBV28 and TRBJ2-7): DVKVTQSSRYLVKRTGEKVFLECVQDMDHENMFWYRQDPGLGLRLIYFSYDVKMKEKGDIPEGYSVSREKKERFSLILESASTNQTSMYLCASSTTDRGNYEQYFGPGTRLTVT.

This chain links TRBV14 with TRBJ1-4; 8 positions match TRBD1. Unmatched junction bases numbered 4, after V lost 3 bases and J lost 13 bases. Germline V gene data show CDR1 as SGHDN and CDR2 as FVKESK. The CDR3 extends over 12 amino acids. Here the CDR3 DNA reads TGTGCCAGCAGCCACCGACAGGGGATACTGTTTTTT. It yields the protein CASSHRQGILFF. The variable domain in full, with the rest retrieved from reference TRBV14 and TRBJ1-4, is EAGVTQFPSHSVIEKGQTVTLRCDPISGHDNLYWYRRVMGKEIKFLLHFVKESKQDESGMPNNRFLAERTGGTYSTLKVQPAELEDSGVYFCASSHRQGILFFGSGTQLSVL.

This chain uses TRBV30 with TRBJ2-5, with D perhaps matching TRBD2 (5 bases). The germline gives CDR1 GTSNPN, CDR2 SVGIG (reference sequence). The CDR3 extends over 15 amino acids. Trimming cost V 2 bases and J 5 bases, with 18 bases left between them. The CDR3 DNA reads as TGTGCCTGGAGTTTTTCGACGGGATTTATGGAGACCCAGTACTTC. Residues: CAWSFSTGFMETQYF.

This CDR3 reads CASSRGTSGRADNEQFF. In DNA form, the CDR3 reads TGTGCCAGCTCACGCGGGACTAGCGGGAGGGCCGACAATGAGCAGTTCTTC. The chain has TRBV18 and TRBJ2-1; TRBD2 agrees at 16 bases. The CDR3 loop spans 17 amino acids. Germline V gene sequence: CDR1 KGHSH, CDR2 LQKENI. V trimming: 4 bases; J trimming: 5 bases; junction bases outside the gene matches: 5.

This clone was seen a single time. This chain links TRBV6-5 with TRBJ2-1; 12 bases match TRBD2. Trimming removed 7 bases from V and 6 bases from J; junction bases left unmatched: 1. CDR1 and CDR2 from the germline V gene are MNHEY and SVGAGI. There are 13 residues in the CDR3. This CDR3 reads CASKGLAGNEQFF. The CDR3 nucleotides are TGTGCCAGCAAGGGACTAGCGGGCAATGAGCAGTTCTTC.

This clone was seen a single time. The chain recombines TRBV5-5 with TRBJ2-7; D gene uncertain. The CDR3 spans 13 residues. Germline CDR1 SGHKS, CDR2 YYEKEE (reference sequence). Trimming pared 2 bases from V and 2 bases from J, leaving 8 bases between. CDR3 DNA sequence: TGTGCCAGCAGCTTCACCCTAACCTACGAGCAGTACTTC. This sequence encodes CASSFTLTYEQYF.

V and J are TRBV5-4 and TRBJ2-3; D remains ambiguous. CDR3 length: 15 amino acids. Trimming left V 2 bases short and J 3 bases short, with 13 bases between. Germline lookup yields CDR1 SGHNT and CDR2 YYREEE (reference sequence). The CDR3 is CASSFSLTETDTQYF. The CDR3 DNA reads TGTGCCAGCAGCTTTTCTCTAACAGAGACAGATACGCAGTATTTT.

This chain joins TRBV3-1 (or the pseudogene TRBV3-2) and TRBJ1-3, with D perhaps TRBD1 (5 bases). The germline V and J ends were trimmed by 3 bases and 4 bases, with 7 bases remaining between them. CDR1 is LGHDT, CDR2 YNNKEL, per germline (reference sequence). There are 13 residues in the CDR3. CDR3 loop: CASSHGAGNTIYF. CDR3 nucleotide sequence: TGTGCCAGCAGCCATGGGGCCGGAAACACCATATATTTT.

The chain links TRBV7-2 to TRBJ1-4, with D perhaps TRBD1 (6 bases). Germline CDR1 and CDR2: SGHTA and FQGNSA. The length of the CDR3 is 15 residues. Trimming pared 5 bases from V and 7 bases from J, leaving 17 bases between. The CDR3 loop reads CASSPGGGWPEKLFF. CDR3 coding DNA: TGTGCCAGCAGCCCGGGGGGGGGCTGGCCTGAAAAACTGTTTTTT.

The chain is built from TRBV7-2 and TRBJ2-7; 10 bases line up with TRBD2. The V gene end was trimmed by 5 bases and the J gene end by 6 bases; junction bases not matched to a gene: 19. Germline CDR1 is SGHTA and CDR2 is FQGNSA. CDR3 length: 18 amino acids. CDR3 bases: TGTGCCAGCAGCCCCCGGGTGCTAGCGGGAGCTTCAGGGTCCGAGCAGTACTTC. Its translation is CASSPRVLAGASGSEQYF.

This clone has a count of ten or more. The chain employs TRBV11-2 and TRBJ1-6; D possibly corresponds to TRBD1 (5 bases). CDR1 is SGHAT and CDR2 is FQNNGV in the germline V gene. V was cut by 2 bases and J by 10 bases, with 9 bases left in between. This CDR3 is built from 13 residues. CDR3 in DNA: TGTGCCAGCAGCTTACAGGGTAACTCACCCCTCCACTTT. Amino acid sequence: CASSLQGNSPLHF. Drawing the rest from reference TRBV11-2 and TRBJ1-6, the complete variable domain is EAGVAQSPRYKIIEKRQSVAFWCNPISGHATLYWYQQILGQGPKLLIQFQNNGVVDDSQLPKDRFSAERLKGVDSTLKIQPAKLEDSAVYLCASSLQGNSPLHFGNGTRLTVT.

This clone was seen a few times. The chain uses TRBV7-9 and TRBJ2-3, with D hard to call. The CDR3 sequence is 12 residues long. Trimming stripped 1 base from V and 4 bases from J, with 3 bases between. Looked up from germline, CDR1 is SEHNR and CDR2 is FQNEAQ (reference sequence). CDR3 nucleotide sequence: TGTGCCAGCAGCTTAGTATCAGATACGCAGTATTTT. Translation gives CASSLVSDTQYF.

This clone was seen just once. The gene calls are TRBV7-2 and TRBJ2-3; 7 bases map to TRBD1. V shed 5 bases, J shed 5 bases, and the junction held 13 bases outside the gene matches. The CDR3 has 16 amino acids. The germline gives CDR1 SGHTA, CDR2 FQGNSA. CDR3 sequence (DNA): TGTGCCAGCAGCCTCACCCCGGGACAGAAGGGAGATACGCAGTATTTT. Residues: CASSLTPGQKGDTQYF.

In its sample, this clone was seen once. Written as DNA, the CDR3 is TGTGCCAGCCATCCAGCAGGGGGCGCATACGGCTACACCTTC. Its translation is CASHPAGGAYGYTF. This sequence joins TRBV6-5 and TRBJ1-2; 8 nucleotides match TRBD1. The CDR3 runs to 14 residues. Per the germline V gene, CDR1 is MNHEY and CDR2 is SVGAGI. The V gene end was trimmed by 8 bases and the J gene end by 8 bases; junction bases not matched to a gene: 13.

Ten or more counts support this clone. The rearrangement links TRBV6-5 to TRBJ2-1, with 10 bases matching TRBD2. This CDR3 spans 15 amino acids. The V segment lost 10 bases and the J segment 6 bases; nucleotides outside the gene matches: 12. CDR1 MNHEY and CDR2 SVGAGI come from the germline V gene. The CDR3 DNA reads TGTGCCATCAAAAAAAGGGGGACTAGCGTCAATGAGCAGTTCTTC. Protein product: CAIKKRGTSVNEQFF.